The entry below gives a single T cell receptor (beta chain) sequence along with its context. Under the authors' procedure: Reference gene primer amplification yielded estimated nucleated cell counts. Only in-frame clones appear in the TCRdb table, and some are missing; sequencing was by immunoSEQ multiplex PCR. From that table come the V and J calls and clone size; the DNA was used to work out D and trimming. The repertoire holds tens of thousands of clones, with roughly 87% as singletons. This specimen belongs to a study of blood T cell repertoires in COVID-19. Study background: COVID-19 samples, acute and convalescent, were from the United States, Italy and Spain. T cells, B-cell-depleted T cells, or PBMCs provided the cDNA or gDNA that served as material.

Sequenced material: peripheral blood. The receptor's source is a woman aged 50 to 60 with active or convalescent COVID-19.

The CDR3 sequence: CASQGQPNTGELFF. The DNA for the CDR3 is TGTGCCAGCCAGGGACAGCCGAACACCGGGGAGCTGTTTTTT. The chain combines TRBV6-5 with TRBJ2-2, with TRBD1 identical over 7 bases. The CDR3 covers 14 residues. The ends lost 8 bases at V and 0 bases at J; junction bases unmatched: 3. From germline, CDR1 is MNHEY and CDR2 SVGAGI.